The clone carrying this T cell receptor (beta chain) was observed a few times. Its antigen is not known. V shed 0 bases, J shed 0 bases, and the junction held 4 bases outside the gene matches. The CDR3 is made up of 15 amino acids. Germline CDR1 SQVTM, CDR2 ANQGSEA. The data derive from a study of post-analysis software for immune sequencing data. Study background: Recorded subtypes: relapsing-remitting, secondary progressive, progressive-relapsing; some patients unannotated.

Included in the TCR beta cDNA libraries were unique molecular identifiers. cDNA molecules numbering roughly 0.5 million came from approximately 1 to 10 million T cells. TCRdb reprocessed the PCR reads with MiXCR, giving one entry per CDR3 protein. This sample has 700,000 to 900,000 distinct CDR3 sequences; about 45% occur once, and the top ten carry 4.9%. Points from the study as a whole: Included in a set of roughly five TRBV segments more frequent in patients than controls were TRBV5-6, TRBV5-1 and TRBV20-1.

Sequencing input: blood. This TCR came from a girl between 10 and 17 years old with multiple sclerosis. The V and J genes are TRBV29-1 and TRBJ2-5; 7 nucleotides agree with TRBD2. Written as DNA, the CDR3 is TGCAGCGTTGAAGATCCAGCGGGGTACCAAGAGACCCAGTACTTC. Protein product: CSVEDPAGYQETQYF.